This T cell receptor (beta chain) stems from a study of blood T cell repertoires in COVID-19. Study at large: Both acute and convalescent COVID-19 samples were obtained from the United States, Italy and Spain.

The table came from immunoSEQ multiplex PCR; TCRdb's copy has only in-frame clones and leaves some out. Of some 110,000 clones detected, 65% to 80% appear once; the ten largest clones hold about 2.3%. CDR3 length: 15 amino acids. CDR1 is ENHRY and CDR2 is SYGVKD in the germline V gene. Trimming cost V 6 bases and J 0 bases, with 12 bases left between them. This chain links TRBV10-3 with TRBJ1-5; the D gene is possibly TRBD1 (6 bases). The sequence was obtained from a man aged 50 to 60 with acute or convalescent COVID-19. Source material: peripheral blood. CDR3 nucleotides: TGTGCCATCAGCGCGACAGGATATAGCAATCAGCCCCAGCATTTT. Translating it yields CAISATGYSNQPQHF.